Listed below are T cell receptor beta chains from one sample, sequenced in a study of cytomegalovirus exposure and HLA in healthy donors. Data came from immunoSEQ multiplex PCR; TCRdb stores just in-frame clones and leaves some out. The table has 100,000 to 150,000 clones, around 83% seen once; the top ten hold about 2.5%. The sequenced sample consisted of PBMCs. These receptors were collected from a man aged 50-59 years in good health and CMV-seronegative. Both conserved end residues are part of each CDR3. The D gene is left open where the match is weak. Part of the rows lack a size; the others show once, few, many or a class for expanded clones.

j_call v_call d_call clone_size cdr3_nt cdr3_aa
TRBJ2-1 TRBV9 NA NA TGTGCCAGCAGCACCACAGGGTCGGCCTCCTACAATGAGCAGTTCTTC CASSTTGSASYNEQFF
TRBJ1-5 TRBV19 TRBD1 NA TGTGCCAGTAGTAACCGACAGGGGGTCCGATATCAGCCCCAGCATTTT CASSNRQGVRYQPQHF
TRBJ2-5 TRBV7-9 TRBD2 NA TGTGCCAGCAGCTGGACTAGCGGGGGGGTAGGGACCCAGTACTTC CASSWTSGGVGTQYF
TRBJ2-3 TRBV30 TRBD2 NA TGTGCCTGGAGGTGGCAGGGAGGGACAGATACGCAGTATTTT CAWRWQGGTDTQYF
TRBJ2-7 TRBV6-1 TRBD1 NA TGTGCCAGCAGTGGGGCCGGGACAGCGCTTACCTACGAGCAGTACTTC CASSGAGTALTYEQYF
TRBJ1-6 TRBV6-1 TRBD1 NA TGTGCCAGCAGTGAACGATACTTACAGGGGTATTCCCCCCTCCACTTT CASSERYLQGYSPLHF
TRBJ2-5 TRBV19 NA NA TGTGCCAGTAGTATGGGAGGAGAGACCCAGTACTTC CASSMGGETQYF
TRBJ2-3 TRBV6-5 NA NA TGTGCCAGCAGTTACAGCAGGGGAGATACGCAGTATTTT CASSYSRGDTQYF
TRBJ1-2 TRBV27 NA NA TGTGCCAGCAGCCCCGACTGGTTCGCCAGCTACACCTTC CASSPDWFASYTF
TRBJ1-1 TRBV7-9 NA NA TGTGCCAGCAGCTTAGGCCATACAGTCGACACTGAAGCTTTCTTT CASSLGHTVDTEAFF
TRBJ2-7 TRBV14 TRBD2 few TGTGCCAGCAGCCAAGCCCCTAGCGGGAACTACGAGCAGTACTTC CASSQAPSGNYEQYF
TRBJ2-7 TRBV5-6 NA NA TGTGCCAGCAGCTTGGCGTACGAGCAGTACTTC CASSLAYEQYF
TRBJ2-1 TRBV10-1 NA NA TGCGCCAGCAGTGAGAAGCTCCGCGTCAATGAGCAGTTCTTC CASSEKLRVNEQFF
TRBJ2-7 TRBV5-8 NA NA TGTGCCAGCAGCTTTCGACAGGGAGGTCGCGAGCAGTACTTC CASSFRQGGREQYF
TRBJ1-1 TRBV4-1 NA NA TGCGCCAGCAGCCAACTCCAGGGGAACACTGAAGCTTTCTTT CASSQLQGNTEAFF
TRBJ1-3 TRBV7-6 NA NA TGTGCCAGCAGCTTAGTAGGGGGGGCTATAAGCTCTGGAAACACCATATATTTT CASSLVGGAISSGNTIYF
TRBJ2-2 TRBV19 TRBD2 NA TGTGCCAGTAGCGGGCTAGCGGGGACCGGGGAGCTGTTTTTT CASSGLAGTGELFF
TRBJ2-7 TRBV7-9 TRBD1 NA TGTGCCAGCAGCTCCCACGACAGGGCTGGCGAGCAGTACTTC CASSSHDRAGEQYF
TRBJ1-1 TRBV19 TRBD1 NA TGTGCCAGTAGTAGGGGCAGGGGGCGCCCTGAAGCTTTCTTT CASSRGRGRPEAFF
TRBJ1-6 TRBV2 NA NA TGTGCCAGCAGATCCGGGACATGGCATTCACCCCTCCACTTT CASRSGTWHSPLHF
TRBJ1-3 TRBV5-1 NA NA TGCGCCAGCAGCCTGAGCGGGGCCTCGGGAAACACCATATATTTT CASSLSGASGNTIYF
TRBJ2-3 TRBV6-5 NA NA TGTGCCAGCAGTCAACAGGGACGGTTAGATACGCAGTATTTT CASSQQGRLDTQYF
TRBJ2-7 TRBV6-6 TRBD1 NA TGTGCCAGCAGCGGGACAGGGTTCCCTGAGCAGTACTTC CASSGTGFPEQYF
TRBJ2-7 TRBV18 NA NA TGTGCCAGCTCACCATCAATGGGGGCCAGTAACGAGCAGTACTTC CASSPSMGASNEQYF
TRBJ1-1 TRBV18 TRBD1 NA TGTGCCAGCTCCGGGACAGCGAACACTGAAGCTTTCTTT CASSGTANTEAFF
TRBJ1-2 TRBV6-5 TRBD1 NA TGTGCCAGCAGGCCGGACAGGGGGCGAGGCTACACCTTC CASRPDRGRGYTF
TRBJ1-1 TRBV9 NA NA TGTGCCAGCAGCGTAGGGGGGGTGGTCACTGAAGCTTTCTTT CASSVGGVVTEAFF
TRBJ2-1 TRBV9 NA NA TGTGCCAGCAGCGTAGACCCGGCTAGCTCCTACAATGAGCAGTTCTTC CASSVDPASSYNEQFF
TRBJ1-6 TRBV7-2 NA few TGTGCCAGCAGCCCTGACAGGAGGTATTCACCCCTCCACTTT CASSPDRRYSPLHF
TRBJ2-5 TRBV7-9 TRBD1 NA TGTGCCAGCAGATCAACCCGTTGGACAGGCCAAGAGACCCAGTACTTC CASRSTRWTGQETQYF
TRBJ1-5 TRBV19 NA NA TGTGCCAGTAGTTATGACAGGTCTAGCAATCAGCCCCAGCATTTT CASSYDRSSNQPQHF
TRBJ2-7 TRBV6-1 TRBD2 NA TGTGCCAGCGGGGACTATCGATTCGACGAGCAGTACTTC CASGDYRFDEQYF
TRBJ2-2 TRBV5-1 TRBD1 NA TGCGCCACCTCGGACAGGAGAGAGAATACCGGGGAGCTGTTTTTT CATSDRRENTGELFF
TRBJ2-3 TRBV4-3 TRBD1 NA TGCGCCAGCAGCCAAGGACCGGGACAGATCACAGATACGCAGTATTTT CASSQGPGQITDTQYF
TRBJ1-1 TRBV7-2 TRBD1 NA TGTGCCAGCAGCCCGGACAGGGGGCGATGGAACACTGAAGCTTTCTTT CASSPDRGRWNTEAFF
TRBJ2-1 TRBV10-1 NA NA TGCGCCAGCAGTGAATTTGGGGGGACCATTAGTAATGAGCAGTTCTTC CASSEFGGTISNEQFF
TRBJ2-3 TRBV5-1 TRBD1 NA TGCGCCAGCAGCGCCGCCGGGACAGGGGCCGCAGATACGCAGTATTTT CASSAAGTGAADTQYF
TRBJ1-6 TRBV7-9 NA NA TGTGCCAGCAGTCTCGCATCAGGGCGGCAATCACCCCTCCACTTT CASSLASGRQSPLHF
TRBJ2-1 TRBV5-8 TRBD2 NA TGTGCCAGCAGCTTAGGAGCGGGGGGCTACAATGAGCAGTTCTTC CASSLGAGGYNEQFF
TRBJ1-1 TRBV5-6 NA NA TGTGCCAGCAGCTTAGGCGGGGGGAACACTGAAGCTTTCTTT CASSLGGGNTEAFF
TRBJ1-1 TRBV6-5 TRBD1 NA TGTGCCAGCAGTCCTGGGACAGGGGTTGAAGCTTTCTTT CASSPGTGVEAFF
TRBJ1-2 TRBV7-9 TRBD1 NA TGTGCCAGCAGCTCTCGGGACAGGGTTACCTATGGCTACACCTTC CASSSRDRVTYGYTF
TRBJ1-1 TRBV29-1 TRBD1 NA TGCAGCGTCGAAGGACAGGGGAGCACTGAAGCTTTCTTT CSVEGQGSTEAFF
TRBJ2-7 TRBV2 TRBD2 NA TGTGCCAGCAACCTATTAGCGGGGGGCCTCTACGAGCAGTACTTC CASNLLAGGLYEQYF
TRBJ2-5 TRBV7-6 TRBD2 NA TGTGCCAGCAGCGCCACTAGCGGGACGGGGGAAGAGACCCAGTACTTC CASSATSGTGEETQYF
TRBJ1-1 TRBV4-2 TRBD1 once TGTGCCAGCAGCCAAGAAACAGGGGTTTTGACTGAAGCTTTCTTT CASSQETGVLTEAFF
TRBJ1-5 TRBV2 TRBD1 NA TGTGCCAGCAGTGTACAGGGGGCTAAGCAGCCCCAGCATTTT CASSVQGAKQPQHF
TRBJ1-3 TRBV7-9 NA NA TGTGCCAGCAGCACACATCGACAGATACACTTCTCTGGAAACACCATATATTTT CASSTHRQIHFSGNTIYF
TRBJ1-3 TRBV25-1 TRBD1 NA TGTGCCAGCAGTGACCCCGGACAGGGCACCATATATTTT CASSDPGQGTIYF
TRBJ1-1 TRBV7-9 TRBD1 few TGTGCCAGCAGCTTAGGCGACAGGGGGGAGGGTGAAGCTTTCTTT CASSLGDRGEGEAFF
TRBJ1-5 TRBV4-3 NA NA TGCGCCAGCAGCCAGGGTATAGGGGGAGATCAGCCCCAGCATTTT CASSQGIGGDQPQHF
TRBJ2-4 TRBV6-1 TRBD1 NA TGTGCCAGCAGCCGACAGGGGGCTCTGTCGGACATTCAGTACTTC CASSRQGALSDIQYF
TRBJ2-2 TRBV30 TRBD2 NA TGTGCCTGGAGTCCCGGGACTAGCGGGGTTTTCGACACCGGGGAGCTGTTTTTT CAWSPGTSGVFDTGELFF